This T cell receptor (beta chain) was retrieved from a study of Graves' ophthalmopathy and Graves' hyperthyroidism. Study observations and caveats: Detection in blood was also observed for most expanded thyroid clonotypes above 0.001 frequency.

Trimming took off 5 bases at V and 6 bases at J, with 11 bases between the two ends. This CDR3 contains 14 residues. The germline gives CDR1 LGHDT, CDR2 YNNKEL (reference sequence). This clonotype was seen ten or more times. What it binds is not known. Other autoimmune disease, uncontrolled infection, pregnancy and lactation led to exclusion. Each diagnosis was determined on the basis of clinical symptoms, serum thyroxine, TRAb, thyroid ultrasound and orbital computed tomography. RNA transcripts yielded amplified TCR beta CDR3 regions. The authors performed first-round RT-PCR with HTBI primers and then a second-round multiplex PCR. TCRdb passed the multiplex PCR reads through MiXCR, listing each CDR3 protein once. The table includes 150,000 to 200,000 distinct CDR3 sequences, 39% detected once.

Source material: peripheral blood. The J gene is TRBJ1-6, the V gene TRBV3-1, with D maybe TRBD1 (5 bases). This TCR was sampled from a man aged 30 to 45 with Graves' ophthalmopathy. CDR3 sequence reads: CASSIRDLNSPLHF. The DNA of the CDR3 is TGTGCCAGCAGCATCCGGGACCTTAATTCACCCCTCCACTTT.